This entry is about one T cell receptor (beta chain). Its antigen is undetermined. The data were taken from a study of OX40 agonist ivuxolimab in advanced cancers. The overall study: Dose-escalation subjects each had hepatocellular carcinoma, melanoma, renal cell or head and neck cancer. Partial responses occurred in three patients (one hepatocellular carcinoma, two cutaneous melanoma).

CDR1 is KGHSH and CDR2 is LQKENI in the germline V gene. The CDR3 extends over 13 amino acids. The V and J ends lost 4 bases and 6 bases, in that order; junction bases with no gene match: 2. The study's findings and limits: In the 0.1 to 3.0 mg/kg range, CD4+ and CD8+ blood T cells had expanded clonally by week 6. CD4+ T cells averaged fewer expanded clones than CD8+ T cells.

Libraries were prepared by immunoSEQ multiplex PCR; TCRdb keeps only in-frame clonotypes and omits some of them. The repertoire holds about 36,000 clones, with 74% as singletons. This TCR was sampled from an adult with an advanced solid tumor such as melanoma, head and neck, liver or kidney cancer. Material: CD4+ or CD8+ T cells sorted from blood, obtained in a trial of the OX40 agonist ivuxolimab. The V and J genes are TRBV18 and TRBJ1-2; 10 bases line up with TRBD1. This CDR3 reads CASSRTGGDGYTF. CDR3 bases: TGTGCCAGCTCACGGACAGGGGGAGATGGCTACACCTTC. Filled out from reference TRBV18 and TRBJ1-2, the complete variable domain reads NAGVMQNPRHLVRRRGQEARLRCSPMKGHSHVYWYRQLPEEGLKFMVYLQKENIIDESGMPKERFSAEFPKEGPSILRIQQVVRGDSAAYFCASSRTGGDGYTFGSGTRLTVV.